The rows below give T cell receptor beta chains drawn from one sample of a study of identical twins. Each CDR3 protein is one row after TCRdb ran MiXCR on the 5' RACE reads. The table shows roughly 1.6 million distinct CDR3 sequences, with roughly 35% occurring only once. Sequences were obtained from cord blood. These receptors were taken from a newborn girl in good health. The CDR3 runs from the conserved cysteine through the conserved F or W. Fields, in order: V gene, J gene, D gene, clone size, CDR3 protein, CDR3 DNA. A D gene is named only where the DNA matches it firmly. A row's size may be missing; if present it is once, few, many or a size class.

V: TRBV27; J: TRBJ2-7; D: -; size: few; CDR3: CASSFDRLSSYEQYF; DNA: TGTGCCAGCAGTTTCGACAGGTTGAGCTCCTACGAGCAGTACTTC
V: TRBV7-9; J: TRBJ2-1; D: -; size: many; CDR3: CASSSDASYNEQFF; DNA: TGTGCCAGCAGCTCAGACGCGTCCTACAATGAGCAGTTCTTC
V: TRBV6-2/TRBV6-3; J: TRBJ2-2; D: TRBD2; size: -; CDR3: CASLGLPRNTGELFF; DNA: TGTGCCAGCCTGGGACTACCTCGGAACACCGGGGAGCTGTTTTTT
V: TRBV4-1; J: TRBJ2-5; D: -; size: -; CDR3: CASSQGGAQGTQYF; DNA: TGCGCCAGCAGCCAAGGAGGGGCCCAAGGGACCCAGTACTTC
V: TRBV29-1; J: TRBJ2-3; D: -; size: -; CDR3: CSVSGRTDTQYF; DNA: TGCAGCGTTAGTGGCCGCACAGATACGCAGTATTTT
V: TRBV7-2; J: TRBJ2-3; D: TRBD2; size: -; CDR3: CASSFFSTSGYSPDTQYF; DNA: TGTGCCAGCAGCTTTTTTAGCACTAGCGGATACTCCCCAGATACGCAGTATTTT
V: TRBV5-6; J: TRBJ1-6; D: -; size: -; CDR3: CASSPRRTGDHLHF; DNA: TGTGCCAGCAGCCCCCGGCGGACTGGGGACCACCTCCACTTT
V: TRBV3-1; J: TRBJ1-1; D: TRBD1; size: -; CDR3: CASSPIGTGRAFF; DNA: TGTGCCAGCAGCCCTATCGGGACAGGGAGAGCTTTCTTT
V: TRBV25-1; J: TRBJ2-5; D: TRBD2; size: few; CDR3: CASRGTLSGRLPTGVHNEQYF; DNA: TGTGCCAGCAGAGGAACTCTAAGCGGGAGGTTACCTACAGGGGTACACAATGAGCAGTACTTC
V: TRBV10-3; J: TRBJ2-7; D: TRBD2; size: few; CDR3: CATGRLAPAYEQYF; DNA: TGTGCCACCGGAAGACTAGCGCCCGCCTACGAGCAGTACTTC
V: TRBV5-4; J: TRBJ2-7; D: -; size: -; CDR3: CASSLAPGRNSYEQYF; DNA: TGTGCCAGCAGCTTGGCCCCGGGACGGAACTCCTACGAGCAGTACTTC
V: TRBV12-3/TRBV12-4; J: TRBJ2-5; D: -; size: few; CDR3: CASSVDSISNEQYF; DNA: TGTGCCAGCAGTGTCGACAGTATAAGCAATGAGCAGTACTTC
V: TRBV4-2; J: TRBJ1-1; D: TRBD1; size: many; CDR3: CASSQDPGGGTEAFF; DNA: TGTGCCAGCAGCCAAGATCCAGGGGGGGGCACTGAAGCTTTCTTT
V: TRBV24-1; J: TRBJ1-2; D: TRBD1; size: -; CDR3: CATSDGQGSGYTF; DNA: TGTGCCACCAGTGATGGACAGGGAAGCGGCTACACCTTC
V: TRBV6-1; J: TRBJ1-2; D: -; size: -; CDR3: CASDRINGYTF; DNA: TGTGCCAGCGACAGGATTAATGGCTACACCTTC
V: TRBV30; J: TRBJ2-7; D: -; size: -; CDR3: CAWGQTYEQYF; DNA: TGTGCCTGGGGACAAACCTACGAGCAGTACTTC
V: TRBV6-4; J: TRBJ2-5; D: -; size: few; CDR3: CASSDSGGPQETQYF; DNA: TGTGCCAGCAGTGACTCAGGGGGACCTCAAGAGACCCAGTACTTC
V: TRBV6-2/TRBV6-3; J: TRBJ2-4; D: TRBD2; size: -; CDR3: CASRPPQGGVGNIQYF; DNA: TGTGCCAGCAGACCACCCCAGGGAGGGGTCGGAAACATTCAGTACTTC
V: TRBV4-2; J: TRBJ2-1; D: TRBD2; size: -; CDR3: CASSQDGLAGLGQFF; DNA: TGTGCCAGCAGCCAAGATGGACTAGCGGGCCTGGGGCAGTTCTTC
V: TRBV3-1; J: TRBJ1-1; D: TRBD1; size: few; CDR3: CASSQATGTGNTEAFF; DNA: TGTGCCAGCAGCCAAGCTACCGGGACAGGAAACACTGAAGCTTTCTTT
V: TRBV7-9; J: TRBJ1-2; D: -; size: -; CDR3: CASSFPHHYGYTF; DNA: TGTGCCAGCAGCTTTCCACACCACTATGGCTACACCTTC
V: TRBV4-2; J: TRBJ1-2; D: TRBD1; size: many; CDR3: CASSQVRGLEKDRSYGYTF; DNA: TGTGCCAGCAGCCAAGTGCGTGGATTGGAAAAGGACAGGTCCTATGGCTACACCTTC
V: TRBV20-1; J: TRBJ2-7; D: -; size: -; CDR3: CSARGTSGVAYEQYF; DNA: TGCAGTGCTAGGGGTACCTCAGGGGTGGCGTACGAGCAGTACTTC
V: TRBV28; J: TRBJ2-5; D: -; size: few; CDR3: CASSSTAFTQETQYF; DNA: TGTGCCAGCAGTTCCACCGCCTTCACACAAGAGACCCAGTACTTC
V: TRBV5-1; J: TRBJ1-2; D: TRBD1; size: -; CDR3: CASSLGGTADYGYTF; DNA: TGCGCCAGCAGCTTGGGTGGGACAGCTGACTATGGCTACACCTTC
V: TRBV20-1; J: TRBJ1-5; D: TRBD1; size: -; CDR3: CSAIIGGRGNQPQHF; DNA: TGCAGTGCAATCATAGGGGGCAGAGGCAATCAGCCCCAGCATTTT
V: TRBV11-2; J: TRBJ2-2; D: TRBD2; size: few; CDR3: CASSLELAGGAGELFF; DNA: TGTGCCAGCAGCTTAGAGTTAGCGGGGGGTGCCGGGGAGCTGTTTTTT
V: TRBV20-1; J: TRBJ2-7; D: TRBD2; size: few; CDR3: CSARLSGGLTYEQYF; DNA: TGCAGTGCTCGGTTAAGCGGGGGGCTTACCTACGAGCAGTACTTC
V: TRBV2; J: TRBJ2-6; D: -; size: -; CDR3: CASSEWGNGANVLTF; DNA: TGTGCCAGCAGTGAATGGGGGAATGGGGCCAACGTCCTGACTTTC
V: TRBV7-9; J: TRBJ1-1; D: -; size: few; CDR3: CASSSIWGGVNTEAFF; DNA: TGTGCCAGCAGCTCGATTTGGGGCGGGGTAAACACTGAAGCTTTCTTT
V: TRBV7-9; J: TRBJ1-2; D: -; size: few; CDR3: CASSSAAHSYGYTF; DNA: TGTGCCAGCAGCTCCGCGGCCCATTCATATGGCTACACCTTC
V: TRBV6-1; J: TRBJ2-3; D: TRBD2; size: -; CDR3: CASSEDASGRSTDTQYF; DNA: TGTGCCAGCAGTGAAGATGCTAGCGGGAGGAGCACAGATACGCAGTATTTT
V: TRBV7-9; J: TRBJ2-3; D: TRBD1; size: -; CDR3: CASSPSRDRVWRTDTQYF; DNA: TGTGCCAGCAGCCCGTCCCGGGACAGGGTTTGGCGCACAGATACGCAGTATTTT
V: TRBV20-1; J: TRBJ1-5; D: -; size: -; CDR3: CSASRQLDQPQHF; DNA: TGCAGTGCTAGCCGACAATTGGATCAGCCCCAGCATTTT
V: TRBV7-2; J: TRBJ2-3; D: TRBD1; size: -; CDR3: CASSLRQGWTDTQYF; DNA: TGTGCCAGCAGCCTAAGACAGGGGTGGACAGATACGCAGTATTTT
V: TRBV20-1; J: TRBJ1-2; D: -; size: -; CDR3: CSARGAANYDYTF; DNA: TGCAGTGCTAGAGGGGCGGCTAACTATGACTACACCTTC
V: TRBV12-3/TRBV12-4; J: TRBJ1-2; D: -; size: -; CDR3: CASSPLIGVYGYTF; DNA: TGTGCCAGCAGTCCTCTCATAGGGGTCTATGGCTACACCTTC
V: TRBV6-6; J: TRBJ1-1; D: -; size: -; CDR3: CASSQLGVEAFF; DNA: TGTGCCAGCAGCCAATTGGGAGTAGAAGCTTTCTTT
V: TRBV2; J: TRBJ1-1; D: -; size: -; CDR3: CARSGERNTEAFF; DNA: TGTGCCAGGTCTGGCGAACGGAACACTGAAGCTTTCTTT
V: TRBV20-1; J: TRBJ2-1; D: -; size: few; CDR3: CSARGEEGHYNEQFF; DNA: TGCAGTGCTAGAGGGGAGGAGGGGCATTACAATGAGCAGTTCTTC
V: TRBV4-1; J: TRBJ1-1; D: -; size: few; CDR3: CASSQASSYGTEAFF; DNA: TGCGCCAGCAGCCAAGCGTCTTCGTATGGGACTGAAGCTTTCTTT
V: TRBV12-3/TRBV12-4; J: TRBJ2-1; D: TRBD1; size: once; CDR3: CASSPRTGAWDEQFF; DNA: TGTGCCAGCAGTCCCCGGACAGGGGCTTGGGATGAGCAGTTCTTC
V: TRBV5-1; J: TRBJ2-3; D: TRBD2; size: few; CDR3: CASSLGNLAGLTDTQYF; DNA: TGCGCCAGCAGCTTGGGAAATCTAGCGGGGCTCACAGATACGCAGTATTTT
V: TRBV5-1; J: TRBJ2-1; D: -; size: few; CDR3: CASSLYTQMGLYNEQFF; DNA: TGCGCCAGCAGCTTATATACGCAAATGGGCCTTTACAATGAGCAGTTCTTC
V: TRBV4-2; J: TRBJ2-1; D: -; size: once; CDR3: CASSQDGACNEQFF; DNA: TGTGCCAGCAGCCAAGACGGGGCGTGCAATGAGCAGTTCTTC
V: TRBV15; J: TRBJ2-4; D: -; size: few; CDR3: CATYWRTGAKNIQYF; DNA: TGTGCCACCTACTGGCGAACGGGGGCCAAAAACATTCAGTACTTC
V: TRBV4-2; J: TRBJ2-1; D: TRBD1; size: few; CDR3: CASSGRTGMDYNEQFF; DNA: TGTGCCAGCAGCGGGAGGACAGGGATGGACTACAATGAGCAGTTCTTC
V: TRBV20-1; J: TRBJ2-3; D: -; size: few; CDR3: CSARVPGSLTDTQYF; DNA: TGCAGTGCTAGAGTCCCCGGTTCTCTTACAGATACGCAGTATTTT
V: TRBV24-1; J: TRBJ2-7; D: -; size: -; CDR3: CATSDLRDTYNEQYF; DNA: TGTGCCACCAGTGATTTAAGGGACACCTACAATGAGCAGTACTTC
V: TRBV10-3; J: TRBJ2-1; D: -; size: -; CDR3: CAISESKGSYEQFF; DNA: TGTGCCATCAGTGAGTCGAAAGGCTCCTACGAGCAGTTCTTC
V: TRBV28; J: TRBJ1-6; D: TRBD1; size: -; CDR3: CASSLPPDRAYNSPLHF; DNA: TGTGCCAGCAGTTTACCGCCCGACAGGGCTTATAATTCACCCCTCCACTTT
V: TRBV11-2; J: TRBJ2-3; D: TRBD2; size: many; CDR3: CASSLAGGHTDTQYF; DNA: TGTGCCAGCAGCCTAGCGGGGGGGCACACAGATACGCAGTATTTT
V: TRBV20-1; J: TRBJ1-6; D: -; size: -; CDR3: CSARRTGLEVDSPLHF; DNA: TGCAGTGCTAGAAGAACAGGGTTGGAGGTGGATTCACCCCTCCACTTT